The 15 T cell receptor beta chains listed next were all sequenced from one sample in a study of blood T cell repertoires in COVID-19. Sequenced by immunoSEQ multiplex PCR; TCRdb stores in-frame clones only, minus some. This sample has 150,000 or so clones; approximately 80% occur once, and the top ten carry 0.5% to 0.65%. The specimen sequenced was peripheral blood. These receptors originate from a man aged 60 to 69 with acute or convalescent COVID-19.

The chain joins TRBV21-1 to TRBJ2-7; the tabulated D call, TRBD1, remains unverified against the DNA. TRBV21-1 is marked as a pseudogene. The CDR3 is 16 amino acids. The CDR3 loop is CASSKKVYRDSYEQYF. CDR3 bases: TGTGCCAGCAGCAAAAAGGTTTACAGGGACTCCTACGAGCAGTACTTC.

The rearrangement joins TRBV30 to TRBJ2-4; TRBD1 agrees at 11 bases. Germline trimming cut 4 bases from V and 6 bases from J; bases unmatched to any gene: 8. CDR3 size: 15 residues. Germline CDR1 reads GTSNPN; CDR2 reads SVGIG (reference sequence). The CDR3 loop is CAWIEKGTGGNIQYF. The DNA of the CDR3 is TGTGCCTGGATCGAAAAGGGGACAGGGGGAAACATTCAGTACTTC.

The chain carries TRBV27 and TRBJ2-1; 7 positions agree with TRBD2. Germline assignment: CDR1 MNHEY and CDR2 SMNVEV (reference sequence). This CDR3 has 14 amino acids. Unmatched junction bases numbered 6, after V lost 3 bases and J lost 7 bases. CDR3 amino acids: CASSFPGLVNEQFF. In nucleotides, the CDR3 is TGTGCCAGCAGTTTTCCCGGACTAGTAAATGAGCAGTTCTTC.

The gene calls are TRBV11-2 and TRBJ1-4, with a weak D call TRBD1 (6 bases). The CDR3 length is 13 residues. V was clipped by 1 base and J by 8 bases, with 8 bases between them. Germline V gene lookup returns CDR1 SGHAT and CDR2 FQNNGV. CDR3 amino acids: CASSLGTVEKLFF. The CDR3 DNA sequence: TGTGCCAGCAGCTTAGGGACAGTAGAAAAACTGTTTTTT.

The chain is built from TRBV4-3 and TRBJ1-4, with D hard to call. The ends were cut back, 4 bases at V and 1 base at J, with 13 bases in the middle. Germline V gene lookup returns CDR1 LGHNA and CDR2 YSLEER. This CDR3 contains 16 residues. The CDR3 coding sequence is TGCGCCAGCAGCCGGGCGGGGTTTGGAACTAATGAAAAACTGTTTTTT. Its translation is CASSRAGFGTNEKLFF.

The gene calls are TRBV3-1 (or the pseudogene TRBV3-2) and TRBJ2-3; TRBD2 matches 12 bases. The ends lost 4 bases at V and 5 bases at J; junction bases unmatched: 7. Germline CDR1 is LGHDT and CDR2 is YNNKEL (reference sequence). The CDR3 sequence is 16 residues long. The DNA for the CDR3 is TGTGCCAGCAGCCCCCTAGCGGGGGGGCCTAAAGATACGCAGTATTTT. Its protein is CASSPLAGGPKDTQYF.

This sequence joins TRBV7-9 and TRBJ1-5; D is unclear. Germline V gene lookup returns CDR1 SEHNR and CDR2 FQNEAQ (reference sequence). V lost 5 bases and J 2 bases, leaving 10 bases between the germline ends. The CDR3 is 14 residues long. CDR3 region: CASSPDKGNQPQHF. The CDR3 region has the DNA TGTGCCAGCAGCCCCGACAAGGGCAATCAGCCCCAGCATTTT.

CDR3 region: CASRTTAGYNEQFF. In nucleotides, the CDR3 is TGTGCCAGCAGGACGACGGCAGGGTACAATGAGCAGTTCTTC. V is TRBV3-1 (or the pseudogene TRBV3-2) and J is TRBJ2-1; D is perhaps TRBD1 (5 bases). Trimming took 6 bases from V and 4 from J, leaving 13 bases between them. Germline values: CDR1 LGHDT, CDR2 YNNKEL (reference sequence). The CDR3 loop spans 14 amino acids.

This rearrangement joins TRBV27 to TRBJ2-3; tentatively, D is TRBD1 (6 bases). CDR1 is MNHEY and CDR2 is SMNVEV in the germline V gene (reference sequence). The CDR3 is 15 amino acids. Trimming took 6 bases from V and 3 from J, leaving 16 bases between them. CDR3 nucleotide sequence: TGTGCCAGCAGCACAGGGAGCGGCGGAACAGATACGCAGTATTTT. This translates into CASSTGSGGTDTQYF.

The chain has TRBV12-3 or TRBV12-4 and TRBJ2-1, with unresolved D. The ends were cut back, 5 bases at V and 0 bases at J, with 5 bases in the middle. CDR3 length: 13 amino acids. DNA of the CDR3: TGTGCCAGCAGTCCCAGCTCCTACAATGAGCAGTTCTTC. Its protein is CASSPSSYNEQFF.

This clone showed up just once. CDR3 loop: CASSYGAGGTYEQYF. CDR3 DNA: TGTGCCAGCAGTTATGGGGCAGGGGGGACCTACGAGCAGTACTTC. V gene TRBV6-5 combines with J gene TRBJ2-7, with D possibly TRBD1 on 7 matching bases. Trimming stripped 3 bases from V and 2 bases from J, with 14 bases between. Germline CDR1 is MNHEY and CDR2 is SVGAGI. This CDR3 comprises 15 residues.

The chain links TRBV6-5 to TRBJ1-5; no reliable D call. Germline-derived CDR1 and CDR2 are MNHEY and SVGAGI. V dropped 3 bases and J dropped 7 bases, with 19 bases sitting between them. The CDR3 covers 16 residues. The CDR3 region has the DNA TGTGCCAGCAGTTATAACTACCGGCTGAAAGTCCAGCCCCAGCATTTT. Its translation is CASSYNYRLKVQPQHF.

The rearrangement joins TRBV18 to TRBJ2-5, with TRBD1 matching 8 bases. This CDR3 region has 15 residues. Germline CDR1 KGHSH, CDR2 LQKENI. V trimming: 3 bases; J trimming: 5 bases; junction bases outside the gene matches: 8. CDR3 sequence reads: CASSPLQGAQETQYF. For the CDR3, the DNA is TGTGCCAGCTCACCGTTGCAGGGGGCGCAGGAGACCCAGTACTTC.

This chain connects TRBV4-2 to TRBJ1-6, with TRBD1 as a possible D gene (5 bases). Trimming shortened V by 0 bases and J by 10 bases, and 19 bases separated the two germline ends. The V gene's germline CDR1 is LGHNA and CDR2 YNFKEQ. This CDR3 spans 17 amino acids. This CDR3 is CASSQDPGGVAGSPLHF. CDR3 coding DNA: TGTGCCAGCAGCCAAGACCCCGGGGGGGTGGCAGGGTCACCCCTCCACTTT.

This clone was seen a few times. In DNA form, the CDR3 reads TGTGCCAGTAGTATCATCCCTATAAATTATCCTGGGCGGGAGGCGAGCAAAAACATTCAGTACTTC. Protein product: CASSIIPINYPGREASKNIQYF. The chain employs TRBV19 and TRBJ2-4; 8 positions agree with TRBD2. Trimming removed 3 bases from V and 3 bases from J; junction bases left unmatched: 25. The CDR3 contains 22 residues. Germline CDR1 is LNHDA and CDR2 is SQIVND (reference sequence).